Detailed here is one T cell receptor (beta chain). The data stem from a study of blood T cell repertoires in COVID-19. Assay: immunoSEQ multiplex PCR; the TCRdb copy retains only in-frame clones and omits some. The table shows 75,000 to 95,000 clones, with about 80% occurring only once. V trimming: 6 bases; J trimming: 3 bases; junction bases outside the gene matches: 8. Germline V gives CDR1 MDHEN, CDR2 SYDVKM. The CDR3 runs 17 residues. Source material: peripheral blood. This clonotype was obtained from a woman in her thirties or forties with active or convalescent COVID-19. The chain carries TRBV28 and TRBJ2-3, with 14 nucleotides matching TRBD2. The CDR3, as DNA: TGTGCCAGCAGCCCTTGGACTAGCGGGGGGAATACAGATACGCAGTATTTT. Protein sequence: CASSPWTSGGNTDTQYF.